This record covers a single TCR beta chain. Its cognate antigen is unknown. This CDR3 has 14 amino acids. V lost 6 bases, J lost 13 bases, and 21 bases lay in between. DNA and RNA were both co-extracted from about 20-30 mg of bulk tissue that had not been sorted. The record originates from a study of tumor-infiltrating lymphocytes in primary liver carcinoma. The wider study: The patient group consisted of men and women aged 30 to 69 years. Spanning 4.2 to 10 cm, the tumors were T1-T3 N0M0.

Findings and limits, study-wide: Blood had a significantly lower top-250-clone fraction than tumors did (p = 0.039). Tumor-adjacent and tumor-blood pairs overlapped less than tumor region pairs did.

TCR beta cDNA was prepared out of about 510 ng total RNA by means of a constant-region primer. Nested multiplex PCR, run for three rounds with slightly modified ARM-PCR, yielded TCR beta libraries. It was with TRBV1-TRBV30 forward primers and a C-beta reverse primer that the first two PCR rounds were run, at around 9 cycles each. TCRdb processed the multiplex PCR reads anew with MiXCR; each CDR3 protein has one entry. The data hold 100,000 to 150,000 distinct CDR3 sequences, with 64% observed a single time. This sequence joins TRBV12-3 or TRBV12-4 and TRBJ2-2; D is perhaps TRBD2 (6 bases). The TCR sequence derives from a woman aged 60-75 years with primary liver carcinoma and hepatitis B virus infection. The specimen sequenced was liver tumor tissue from sampling region 3. Described subset: tumor region T3, left-lateral pole. CDR3 DNA sequence: TGTGCCAGCAGCGGCTTTCGGAACAGCGGGCCGCTGTTTTTT. It yields the protein CASSGFRNSGPLFF.